The 7 T cell receptor beta chains listed next were all sequenced from one sample in a study of CD8 T cells in Susac syndrome. Random-hexamer reverse transcription was applied to roughly 0.45 to 1 ug RNA. TCRdb re-analysed the immunoSEQ multiplex PCR reads in MiXCR, keeping a single row per CDR3 protein. The sample holds 250,000 to 300,000 distinct CDR3 sequences, 89% seen once. Specimen: CD8+ T cells from PBMCs. The receptor source for this set is a human donor with multiple sclerosis.

This chain joins TRBV29-1 and TRBJ2-5, with D possibly matching TRBD2 (6 bases). There are 13 residues in the CDR3. V shed 2 bases and J shed 4 bases, with 11 bases lying between them. Germline loops: CDR1 SQVTM, CDR2 ANQGSEA. The CDR3 loop reads CSVETGEGETQYF. CDR3 DNA sequence: TGCAGCGTTGAAACGGGAGAGGGAGAGACCCAGTACTTC.

This sequence joins TRBV25-1 and TRBJ2-2; 9 nucleotides agree with TRBD1. Looked up from germline, CDR1 is MGHDK and CDR2 is SYGVNS. CDR3 length: 17 amino acids. V gave up 5 bases and J gave up 8 bases; unmatched junction bases: 15. The CDR3: CASSTQPGTGKVGELFF. The CDR3 nucleotides read TGTGCCAGCAGTACCCAACCCGGGACAGGGAAGGTGGGGGAGCTGTTTTTT.

Concerning this clonotype: At one end the junction does not follow the germline gene, possibly because of a read error. The rearrangement joins TRBV29-1 to TRBJ2-1; the D gene is possibly TRBD2 (5 bases). Germline CDR1 and CDR2: SQVTM and ANQGSEA. This CDR3 has 10 residues. CDR3 sequence reads: CSVEDGLTGF. The CDR3 region has the DNA TGCAGCGTTGAAGATGGCCTTACGGGATTC.

The CDR3 DNA follows: TGTGCCACCCCTCGAGGGAGGACGCAGTATTTT. Protein product: CATPRGRTQYF. The gene calls are TRBV6-5 and TRBJ2-3, with D possibly matching TRBD2 (6 bases). The V gene's germline CDR1 is MNHEY and CDR2 SVGAGI. This CDR3 spans 11 amino acids. V was trimmed by 10 bases and J by 9 bases, leaving 14 bases between them.

V gene TRBV6-5 combines with J gene TRBJ2-5; 7 nucleotides align to TRBD1. The CDR3 spans 14 residues. V was clipped by 3 bases and J by 4 bases; unmatched bases: 5. The germline gives CDR1 MNHEY, CDR2 SVGAGI. Here the CDR3 DNA reads TGTGCCAGCAGTTATACAGGGGTGGGAGAGACCCAGTACTTC. This gives the protein CASSYTGVGETQYF.

Only a few counts were recorded for this clonotype. The V call is TRBV18, the J call TRBJ2-1, with 11 bases aligning to TRBD1. CDR1 is KGHSH and CDR2 is LQKENI in the germline V gene. The CDR3 totals 16 residues. The J segment lost 4 bases and the V segment lost 4 bases, leaving 6 bases of the junction unmatched. The CDR3 DNA reads TGTGCCAGCTCACTCTCCGGGACAGGGGGATACAATGAGCAGTTCTTC. Translated: CASSLSGTGGYNEQFF.

V and J are TRBV14 and TRBJ2-1; the match to TRBD2 covers 10 bases. After removal of 2 bases from V and 2 bases from J, the junction contained 6 bases not matched to a gene. Germline-derived CDR1 and CDR2 are SGHDN and FVKESK. This CDR3 comprises 17 residues. CDR3 DNA sequence: TGTGCCAGCAGCCAATACTTAGCGGGAGGACCCTACAATGAGCAGTTCTTC. Amino acid sequence: CASSQYLAGGPYNEQFF.